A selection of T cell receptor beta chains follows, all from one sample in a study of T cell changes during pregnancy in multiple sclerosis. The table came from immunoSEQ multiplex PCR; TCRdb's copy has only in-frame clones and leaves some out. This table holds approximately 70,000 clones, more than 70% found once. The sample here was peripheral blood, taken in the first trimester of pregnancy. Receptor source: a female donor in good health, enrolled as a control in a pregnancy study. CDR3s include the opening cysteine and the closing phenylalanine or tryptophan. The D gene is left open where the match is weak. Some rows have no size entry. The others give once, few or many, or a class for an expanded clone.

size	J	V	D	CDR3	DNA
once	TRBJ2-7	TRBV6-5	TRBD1	CASSSGQGRYEQYF	TGTGCCAGCAGTAGCGGACAGGGACGATACGAGCAGTACTTC
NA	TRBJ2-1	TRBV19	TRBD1	CASSRDRVTEQFF	TGTGCCAGTAGCCGGGACAGGGTTACTGAGCAGTTCTTC
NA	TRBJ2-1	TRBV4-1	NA	CASSQDSVPPINEQFF	TGCGCCAGCAGCCAAGATAGCGTTCCTCCGATCAATGAGCAGTTCTTC
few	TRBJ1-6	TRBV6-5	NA	CASSSRGVSPLHF	TGTGCCAGCAGCTCTCGTGGAGTTTCACCCCTCCACTTT
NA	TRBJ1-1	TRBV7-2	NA	CASSYDRWVNTEAFF	TGTGCCAGCAGCTACGACAGGTGGGTGAACACTGAAGCTTTCTTT
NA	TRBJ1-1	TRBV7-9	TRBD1	CASSPRGPVGAFF	TGTGCCAGCAGCCCTAGGGGGCCCGTTGGGGCTTTCTTT
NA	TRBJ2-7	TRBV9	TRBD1	CASSVTGVSYEQYF	TGTGCCAGCAGCGTTACAGGGGTATCCTACGAGCAGTACTTC
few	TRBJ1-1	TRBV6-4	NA	CASSRQPNTEAFF	TGTGCCAGCTCACGACAGCCTAACACTGAAGCTTTCTTT
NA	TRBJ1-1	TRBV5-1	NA	CASSFRGGITEAFF	TGCGCCAGCAGCTTCCGAGGGGGAATAACTGAAGCTTTCTTT
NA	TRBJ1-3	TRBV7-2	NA	CASSLVTGSGNTIYF	TGTGCCAGCAGCTTAGTGACAGGCTCAGGAAACACCATATATTTT
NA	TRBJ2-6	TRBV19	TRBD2	CASSSGGRFGANVLTF	TGTGCCAGTAGTTCGGGGGGGAGATTTGGGGCCAACGTCCTGACTTTC
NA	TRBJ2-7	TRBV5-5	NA	CASSTGTREQYF	TGTGCCAGCAGCACCGGGACTCGGGAGCAGTACTTC
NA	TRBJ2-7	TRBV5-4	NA	CASSLAGVPYEQYF	TGTGCCAGCAGCTTGGCAGGGGTTCCATACGAGCAGTACTTC
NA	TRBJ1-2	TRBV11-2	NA	CASSPRVAVATGYTF	TGTGCCAGCAGCCCCCGTGTGGCGGTCGCGACTGGCTACACCTTC
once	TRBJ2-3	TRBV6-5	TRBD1	CASSYSQGATDTQYF	TGTGCCAGCAGTTACTCTCAGGGGGCAACAGATACGCAGTATTTT
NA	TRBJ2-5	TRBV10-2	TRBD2	CASSLTSGSGYQETQYF	TGCGCCAGCAGTCTGACTAGCGGGAGCGGGTACCAAGAGACCCAGTACTTC
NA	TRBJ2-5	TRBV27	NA	CASSLTSWVRETQYF	TGTGCCAGCAGTCTTACTAGTTGGGTTCGGGAGACCCAGTACTTC
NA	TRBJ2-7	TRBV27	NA	CASGEPYEQYF	TGTGCCAGTGGGGAGCCCTACGAGCAGTACTTC
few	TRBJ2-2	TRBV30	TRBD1	CAWGTGPLPFF	TGTGCCTGGGGGACAGGGCCTCTCCCGTTTTTT
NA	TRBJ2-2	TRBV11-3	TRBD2	CASSLGRGTGELFF	TGTGCCAGCAGCTTAGGGCGGGGGACCGGGGAGCTGTTTTTT
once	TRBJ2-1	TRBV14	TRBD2	CASSHWSGTSIDNEQFF	TGTGCCAGCAGCCATTGGAGCGGGACTAGTATTGACAATGAGCAGTTCTTC
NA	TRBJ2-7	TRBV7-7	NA	CASSPRPGAVYEQYF	TGTGCTAGCAGCCCCCGCCCTGGGGCGGTTTACGAGCAGTACTTC
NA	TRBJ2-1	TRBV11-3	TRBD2	CASSLVSSGSIYEQFF	TGTGCCAGCAGCTTAGTGTCTAGCGGGAGTATCTATGAGCAGTTCTTC
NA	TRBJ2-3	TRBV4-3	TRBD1	CASSRHRGPSTDTQYF	TGCGCCAGCAGCCGTCACAGGGGCCCTAGCACAGATACGCAGTATTTT
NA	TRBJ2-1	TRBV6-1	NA	CASGAGSYNEQFF	TGTGCCAGCGGGGCAGGAAGCTACAATGAGCAGTTCTTC
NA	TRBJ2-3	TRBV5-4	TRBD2	CASSLGLAGGRVDTQYF	TGTGCCAGCAGCTTGGGGCTAGCGGGGGGGCGGGTAGATACGCAGTATTTT